The 32 T cell receptor beta chains below all came from one sample that was sequenced in a study of response to subunit inactivated influenza vaccine. TCRdb called the RT-PCR reads again in MiXCR, with one record for every CDR3 protein. This table holds around 600,000 distinct CDR3 sequences, roughly 10% found once. The sample was also linked to a second study, of T cells expressing NK-cell markers. That report notes: UMIs accompanied the 5'RACE template switching by which TCR beta cDNA was made.

This specimen consisted of PBMCs from blood, obtained on the day of vaccination. These TCRs come from a man aged 45-65 years who received an inactivated influenza vaccine.

The V gene is TRBV20-1, the J gene TRBJ2-5, with 9 bases aligning to TRBD1. The trim removed 4 bases at V and 1 base at J, leaving 4 bases unmatched. The CDR3 covers 14 residues. The germline V gene has CDR1 DFQATT and CDR2 SNEGSKA (reference sequence). CDR3 in amino acids: CSANQQGAQETQYF. CDR3 DNA: TGCAGTGCTAATCAACAGGGGGCCCAAGAGACCCAGTACTTC.

This clonotype appeared a few times. The J gene is TRBJ1-6, the V gene TRBV28; D uncertain. The CDR3 has 13 amino acids. CDR1 and CDR2 (germline): MDHEN, SYDVKM. V gave up 8 bases and J gave up 7 bases, with 12 bases separating them. CDR3 sequence reads: CASCRQINSPLHF. The CDR3 DNA is TGTGCCAGCTGCAGGCAGATAAATTCACCCCTCCACTTT.

V is TRBV7-2 and J is TRBJ1-5; D not certain. The ends were cut back, 5 bases at V and 7 bases at J, with 12 bases in the middle. The germline gives CDR1 SGHTA, CDR2 FQGNSA. This CDR3 contains 13 residues. The DNA of the CDR3 is TGTGCCAGCAGCCGAGGGTTGGAACAGCCCCAGCATTTT. Translation gives CASSRGLEQPQHF.

The chain uses TRBV9 and TRBJ2-1, with D tentatively TRBD2 (6 bases). Between the trimmed V and J ends, which lost 3 bases and 2 bases, there was a span of 27 bases. This CDR3 region has 20 residues. Germline CDR1 and CDR2: SGDLS and YYNGEE. The CDR3 region is CASSDPRNGSARGPYNEQFF. The CDR3 DNA reads as TGTGCCAGCAGCGACCCGCGAAACGGGAGCGCCCGGGGACCCTACAATGAGCAGTTCTTC.

Only a few counts were recorded for this clonotype. The V call is TRBV30, the J call TRBJ2-7; the D gene is possibly TRBD1 (6 bases). Trimming took off 4 bases at V and 6 bases at J, with 16 bases between the two ends. The CDR3 is 13 residues long. CDR1 is GTSNPN and CDR2 is SVGIG in the germline V gene (reference sequence). CDR3 sequence: CAWNRVQRGEQYF. For the CDR3, the DNA is TGTGCCTGGAACAGGGTCCAAAGAGGCGAGCAGTACTTC.

J is TRBJ2-5 and V is TRBV12-3 or TRBV12-4; TRBD2 aligns across 9 bases. The length of the CDR3 is 16 residues. The V gene end was trimmed by 1 base and the J gene end by 5 bases; junction bases not matched to a gene: 8. CDR3: CASSLGRAGGWETQYF. The CDR3 DNA sequence: TGTGCCAGCAGTTTAGGGAGAGCGGGAGGCTGGGAGACCCAGTACTTC.

This sequence joins TRBV7-3 and TRBJ2-1; weak D call: TRBD2 (6 bases). V lost 0 bases, J lost 3 bases, and 9 bases lay in between. CDR1 is SGHTA, CDR2 FQGTGA, per germline. This CDR3 contains 15 residues. The DNA of the CDR3 is TGTGCCAGCAGCTTAACCGGGAGTCGCTACAATGAGCAGTTCTTC. Residues: CASSLTGSRYNEQFF. Together with reference TRBV7-3 and TRBJ2-1, the CDR3 gives the full variable domain: GAGVSQTPSNKVTEKGKYVELRCDPISGHTALYWYRQSLGQGPEFLIYFQGTGAADDSGLPNDRFFAVRPEGSVSTLKIQRTERGDSAVYLCASSLTGSRYNEQFFGPGTRLTVL.

The chain joins TRBV2 to TRBJ2-1; 7 bases match TRBD1. V shed 2 bases, J shed 5 bases, and the junction held 15 bases outside the gene matches. In germline, CDR1 is SNHLY, CDR2 FYNNEI. This CDR3 comprises 18 residues. The CDR3 region has the DNA TGTGCCAGCAGTGAATTAAACCGGTGGCAGGGGGTACACAATGAGCAGTTCTTC. Translating it yields CASSELNRWQGVHNEQFF.

This clonotype has a count of ten or more. CDR3: CSAKARGRQYEQYF. As DNA, the CDR3 is TGCAGTGCTAAGGCCCGGGGGAGGCAATACGAGCAGTACTTC. The chain uses TRBV20-1 and TRBJ2-7; possible D gene TRBD2, 6 bases. V was trimmed by 4 bases and J by 4 bases, leaving 17 bases between them. CDR1 DFQATT and CDR2 SNEGSKA come from the germline V gene (reference sequence). The CDR3 spans 14 residues.

This clonotype was seen only a few times. V and J are TRBV10-3 and TRBJ2-1; 10 bases are shared with TRBD2. Per the germline V gene, CDR1 is ENHRY and CDR2 is SYGVKD. The CDR3 has 16 amino acids. V lost 2 bases to trimming and J lost 2 bases; unmatched junction nucleotides: 3. The CDR3 reads CAISEGTSAAYNEQFF. The CDR3 nucleotides are TGTGCCATCAGTGAGGGGACTAGCGCGGCCTACAATGAGCAGTTCTTC.

This clonotype turned up a few times. This sequence joins TRBV20-1 and TRBJ2-3; 8 nucleotides match TRBD2. The trim removed 0 bases at V and 3 bases at J, leaving 5 bases unmatched. CDR1 DFQATT and CDR2 SNEGSKA come from the germline V gene (reference sequence). This CDR3 comprises 15 residues. The CDR3 here is CSARESGGRTDTQYF. The CDR3 DNA is TGCAGTGCTAGAGAGTCGGGGGGGCGAACAGATACGCAGTATTTT.

This clonotype occurred once. The chain has TRBV19 and TRBJ2-1; perhaps TRBD1 as D (5 bases). V was pared by 4 bases and J by 8 bases, with 18 bases between. The CDR3 sequence is 15 residues long. From germline, CDR1 is LNHDA and CDR2 SQIVND (reference sequence). CDR3 sequence (DNA): TGTGCCAGTAGTACTACGGGCAGGGCTCTCTATGAGCAGTTCTTC. It is translated as CASSTTGRALYEQFF. The full variable domain, completed using reference TRBV19 and TRBJ2-1, is DGGITQSPKYLFRKEGQNVTLSCEQNLNHDAMYWYRQDPGQGLRLIYYSQIVNDFQKGDIAEGYSVSREKKESFPLTVTSAQKNPTAFYLCASSTTGRALYEQFFGPGTRLTVL.

This sequence joins TRBV12-3 or TRBV12-4 and TRBJ1-1; D remains ambiguous. V was cut by 7 bases and J by 5 bases, with 14 bases left in between. The CDR3 loop spans 13 amino acids. In DNA, the CDR3 is TGTGCCAGCATATGGAACCGTTATACTGAAGCTTTCTTT. It yields the protein CASIWNRYTEAFF.

The rearrangement links TRBV6-2 or TRBV6-3 to TRBJ2-3; possible D gene TRBD1, 6 bases. CDR1 and CDR2 from the germline V gene are MNHEY and SVGEGT. Trimming took 6 bases from V and 4 from J, leaving 14 bases between them. The length of the CDR3 is 14 residues. The CDR3 bases are TGTGCCAGCAGCCGGGACATAGGAGCAGATACGCAGTATTTT. Amino acid sequence: CASSRDIGADTQYF.

This clonotype showed up just a few times. The chain employs TRBV20-1 and TRBJ2-3; no clear D gene. Looked up from germline, CDR1 is DFQATT and CDR2 is SNEGSKA (reference sequence). Trimming took off 6 bases at V and 2 bases at J, with 24 bases between the two ends. The CDR3 length is 17 residues. This CDR3 is CSASPRTASLPTDTQYF. CDR3 DNA: TGCAGTGCCTCGCCACGCACAGCAAGTTTACCCACAGATACGCAGTATTTT.

This clonotype has a handful of counts. The rearrangement joins TRBV6-1 to TRBJ2-3; D call uncertain. The CDR3 is made up of 16 amino acids. Trimming left V 5 bases short and J 0 bases short, with 15 bases between. Per the germline V gene, CDR1 is MNHNS and CDR2 is SASEGT. The CDR3 protein is CASSSRVRSSTDTQYF. CDR3 coding DNA: TGTGCCAGCAGTAGCCGGGTGAGGTCTAGCACAGATACGCAGTATTTT.

The chain couples TRBV5-1 to TRBJ2-2, with D uncertain. Trimming cost V 6 bases and J 0 bases, with 12 bases left between them. CDR3 length: 15 residues. Germline V lookup: CDR1 SGHRS, CDR2 YFSETQ. The CDR3 loop is CASMASPTNTGELFF. CDR3 coding DNA: TGCGCCAGCATGGCCAGCCCCACGAACACCGGGGAGCTGTTTTTT.

The chain uses TRBV5-1 and TRBJ2-7; D ambiguous. V shed 2 bases and J shed 2 bases, with 17 bases lying between them. From germline, CDR1 is SGHRS and CDR2 YFSETQ. The CDR3 has 16 amino acids. CDR3 loop: CASSFIPAGTPYEQYF. The DNA of the CDR3 is TGCGCCAGCAGCTTTATACCGGCAGGCACCCCCTACGAGCAGTACTTC. Filled out from reference TRBV5-1 and TRBJ2-7, the complete variable domain reads KAGVTQTPRYLIKTRGQQVTLSCSPISGHRSVSWYQQTPGQGLQFLFEYFSETQRNKGNFPGRFSGRQFSNSRSEMNVSTLELGDSALYLCASSFIPAGTPYEQYFGPGTRLTVT.

The chain has TRBV14 and TRBJ2-2; D ambiguous. Trimming removed 1 base from V and 8 bases from J, with 14 bases in between. The CDR3 is 15 amino acids. CDR1 is SGHDN, CDR2 FVKESK, per germline. The CDR3: CASSQAERTPGELFF. CDR3 DNA sequence: TGTGCCAGCAGCCAAGCCGAACGAACCCCGGGGGAGCTGTTTTTT.

The CDR3 loop reads CASSYDRRGNEQFF. CDR3 sequence (DNA): TGTGCCAGCAGCTACGACAGGAGGGGGAATGAGCAGTTCTTC. The J gene is TRBJ2-1, the V gene TRBV7-2; TRBD1 or TRBD2 may be the D gene (6 bases each). Germline CDR1 and CDR2: SGHTA and FQGNSA. This CDR3 comprises 14 residues. The V end was cut by 4 bases, the J end by 7 bases, with 14 bases between.

The chain is built from TRBV6-1 and TRBJ1-2, with 10 bases fitting TRBD1. The CDR3 has 14 residues. Germline V gives CDR1 MNHNS, CDR2 SASEGT. The V segment lost 5 bases and the J segment 7 bases; nucleotides outside the gene matches: 7. The CDR3: CASSQTGGVSGYTF. The CDR3, as DNA: TGTGCCAGCAGTCAGACAGGGGGCGTCAGTGGCTACACCTTC.

This clonotype was seen many times. V and J are TRBV10-1 and TRBJ2-3; 10 bases align to TRBD1. The germline gives CDR1 WNHNN, CDR2 SYGVQD (reference sequence). The CDR3 consists of 17 residues. The J segment lost 0 bases and the V segment lost 0 bases, leaving 3 bases of the junction unmatched. The CDR3 region is CASSESMGQGSTDTQYF. The CDR3, as DNA: TGCGCCAGCAGTGAGTCGATGGGACAGGGGAGCACAGATACGCAGTATTTT.

The rearrangement uses TRBV7-8 and TRBJ1-5; D unclear. V shed 4 bases and J shed 2 bases, with 15 bases lying between them. From germline, CDR1 is SGHVS and CDR2 FQNEAQ. The CDR3 consists of 16 residues. The CDR3 DNA sequence: TGTGCCAGCAGCTCCCGGGCCCAAAGTGGCAATCAGCCCCAGCATTTT. Translation: CASSSRAQSGNQPQHF.

This chain connects TRBV5-1 to TRBJ2-7, with 10 bases lining up with TRBD1. Unmatched junction bases numbered 6, after V lost 2 bases and J lost 1 base. This CDR3 region has 16 residues. CDR1 SGHRS and CDR2 YFSETQ come from the germline V gene. CDR3 in DNA: TGCGCCAGCAGCTTTGGCGGACAGGGGGTGTCCTACGAGCAGTACTTC. Translated, it gives CASSFGGQGVSYEQYF.

This clonotype was counted a few times. V and J are TRBV3-1 and TRBJ2-5, with 9 bases lining up with TRBD2. This CDR3 is built from 18 residues. With V trimmed by 0 bases and J by 1 base, 9 bases remained unmatched. CDR1 and CDR2 from the germline V gene are LGHDT and YNNKEL (reference sequence). The CDR3 region is CASSQEFSSGGSQETQYF. The CDR3 DNA is TGTGCCAGCAGCCAAGAATTCTCCAGCGGGGGGTCCCAAGAGACCCAGTACTTC.

This clonotype was recorded many times. The V gene is TRBV9, the J gene TRBJ2-1; 8 nucleotides match TRBD1. The germline V gene encodes CDR1 SGDLS and CDR2 YYNGEE. Trimming took 4 bases from V and 10 from J; bases not matched to a gene: 10. CDR3 length: 14 residues. In DNA, the CDR3 is TGTGCCAGCAGCTTTAGGACAGGGTCTAACGAGCAGTTCTTC. The encoded protein is CASSFRTGSNEQFF.

This sequence joins TRBV10-3 and TRBJ2-4; D gene ambiguous. Between the trimmed V and J ends, which lost 0 bases and 0 bases, there was a span of 12 bases. The CDR3 runs 17 residues. Looked up from germline, CDR1 is ENHRY and CDR2 is SYGVKD. CDR3 loop: CAISESAGTLAKNIQYF. The CDR3 bases are TGTGCCATCAGTGAGTCAGCCGGAACGCTAGCCAAAAACATTCAGTACTTC.

In its sample, this clonotype was seen many times. The chain has TRBV29-1 and TRBJ2-1, with 14 positions matching TRBD2. The CDR3 contains 20 residues. Germline V gene lookup returns CDR1 SQVTM and CDR2 ANQGSEA. The V and J ends lost 3 bases and 7 bases, in that order; junction bases with no gene match: 20. The CDR3 region is CSVDRVPGLAGVIQGNEQFF. The CDR3 DNA is TGCAGCGTTGATAGAGTACCGGGACTAGCGGGAGTTATCCAAGGGAATGAGCAGTTCTTC.

This chain connects TRBV29-1 to TRBJ1-2; 9 positions match TRBD1. CDR3 size: 12 residues. The V segment lost 7 bases and the J segment 8 bases; nucleotides outside the gene matches: 8. In germline, CDR1 is SQVTM, CDR2 ANQGSEA. CDR3 sequence reads: CSATGGLRGYTF. As DNA, the CDR3 is TGCAGCGCTACAGGGGGCTTGCGCGGCTACACCTTC.

The chain employs TRBV12-3 or TRBV12-4 and TRBJ2-2, with 12 bases matching TRBD1. V lost 6 bases, J lost 5 bases, and 4 bases stayed unmatched. This CDR3 is 15 amino acids long. The CDR3 sequence: CASRGQGAPTGELFF. For the CDR3, the DNA is TGTGCCAGCAGGGGACAGGGGGCGCCAACCGGGGAGCTGTTTTTT.

This clonotype was seen more than once but under ten times. V is TRBV12-3 or TRBV12-4 and J is TRBJ2-5; D is unclear. The CDR3 loop spans 12 amino acids. Trimming left V 0 bases short and J 5 bases short, with 4 bases between. CDR3 in amino acids: CASSLAPETQYF. The CDR3 DNA sequence: TGTGCCAGCAGTTTAGCCCCCGAGACCCAGTACTTC.

V usage is TRBV4-3 and J usage is TRBJ2-4, with D maybe TRBD1 (5 bases). Between the trimmed V and J ends, which lost 0 bases and 6 bases, there was a span of 12 bases. CDR3 length equals 15 residues. CDR1 and CDR2 from the germline V gene are LGHNA and YSLEER. The CDR3 DNA follows: TGCGCCAGCAGCCAAGATCCGACGCAGGGAAACATTCAGTACTTC. This sequence encodes CASSQDPTQGNIQYF.